This is a list of T cell receptor beta chains from one sample in a study of blood T cell repertoires in COVID-19. The data were produced by immunoSEQ multiplex PCR, yet TCRdb's version contains in-frame clones alone and is incomplete. The data hold 75,000 or so clones, with approximately 78% observed a single time. Sequencing was performed on peripheral blood. These receptors were collected from a man aged 60-69 years with acute or convalescent COVID-19. Each CDR3 is given with its conserved first and last residue. D genes are given only for firm matches. Some rows mark clone size as missing; the rest say once, few, many or name a class of expanded clone.

j_gene: TRBJ1-1
d_gene: TRBD1
abundance: NA
v_gene: TRBV19
len: 14
CDR3aa: CASSTQGDGTEAFF
CDR3nt: TGTGCCAGTAGCACCCAGGGGGACGGTACTGAAGCTTTCTTT

j_gene: TRBJ2-1
d_gene: TRBD1
abundance: NA
v_gene: TRBV7-3
len: 16
CDR3aa: CASSPVGTGDYNEQFF
CDR3nt: TGTGCCAGCAGCCCCGTAGGGACAGGGGACTACAATGAGCAGTTCTTC

j_gene: TRBJ2-5
d_gene: NA
abundance: NA
v_gene: TRBV3-1/TRBV3-2
len: 12
CDR3aa: CASSQDAETQYF
CDR3nt: TGTGCCAGCAGCCAAGATGCGGAGACCCAGTACTTC

j_gene: TRBJ1-6
d_gene: NA
abundance: NA
v_gene: TRBV27
len: 15
CDR3aa: CASSLAGTYNSPLHF
CDR3nt: TGTGCCAGCAGCCTTGCAGGGACCTATAATTCACCCCTCCACTTT

j_gene: TRBJ2-3
d_gene: TRBD1
abundance: NA
v_gene: TRBV20-1
len: 13
CDR3aa: CSASRQGSDTQYF
CDR3nt: TGCAGTGCTAGTAGACAGGGCTCAGATACGCAGTATTTT

j_gene: TRBJ1-6
d_gene: TRBD1
abundance: NA
v_gene: TRBV3-1/TRBV3-2
len: 15
CDR3aa: CASSQGQGQNSPLHF
CDR3nt: TGTGCCAGCAGCCAGGGACAGGGACAAAATTCACCCCTCCACTTT

j_gene: TRBJ1-2
d_gene: NA
abundance: NA
v_gene: TRBV30
len: 12
CDR3aa: CAWEVRGSGYTF
CDR3nt: TGTGCCTGGGAGGTACGGGGAAGTGGCTACACCTTC

j_gene: TRBJ2-3
d_gene: NA
abundance: NA
v_gene: TRBV5-1
len: 18
CDR3aa: CASSLGLAGFSSTDTQYF
CDR3nt: TGCGCCAGCAGCTTAGGGCTAGCAGGTTTTTCTAGCACAGATACGCAGTATTTT

j_gene: TRBJ2-1
d_gene: TRBD2
abundance: NA
v_gene: TRBV19
len: 16
CDR3aa: CASSIAWLAGANEQFF
CDR3nt: TGTGCCAGTAGTATAGCTTGGCTAGCGGGAGCCAATGAGCAGTTCTTC

j_gene: TRBJ2-1
d_gene: NA
abundance: NA
v_gene: TRBV5-1
len: 15
CDR3aa: CASSLGQGSYNEQFF
CDR3nt: TGCGCCAGCAGCTTGGGCCAGGGGTCCTACAATGAGCAGTTCTTC

j_gene: TRBJ1-1
d_gene: NA
abundance: NA
v_gene: TRBV28
len: 13
CDR3aa: CASRLDRNTEAFF
CDR3nt: TGTGCCAGCCGACTGGACAGGAACACTGAAGCTTTCTTT

j_gene: TRBJ1-4
d_gene: TRBD1
abundance: NA
v_gene: TRBV27
len: 17
CDR3aa: CASSARTGATTNEKLFF
CDR3nt: TGTGCCAGCAGTGCTAGGACAGGGGCCACAACTAATGAAAAACTGTTTTTT

j_gene: TRBJ2-3
d_gene: TRBD2
abundance: few
v_gene: TRBV7-6
len: 16
CDR3aa: CASSSILAGGADTQYF
CDR3nt: TGTGCCAGCAGCTCTATACTAGCGGGAGGCGCAGATACGCAGTATTTT

j_gene: TRBJ2-1
d_gene: NA
abundance: NA
v_gene: TRBV12-3/TRBV12-4
len: 13
CDR3aa: CASSLLTDSHQFF
CDR3nt: TGTGCCAGCAGTTTACTGACAGACAGTCACCAGTTCTTC

j_gene: TRBJ2-3
d_gene: TRBD2
abundance: NA
v_gene: TRBV3-1/TRBV3-2
len: 14
CDR3aa: CASSATSEVYTQYF
CDR3nt: TGTGCCAGCAGCGCGACTAGCGAAGTATATACGCAGTATTTT

j_gene: TRBJ1-4
d_gene: NA
abundance: NA
v_gene: TRBV11-2
len: 16
CDR3aa: CASSGVATATNEKLFF
CDR3nt: TGTGCCAGCAGCGGAGTCGCCACTGCAACTAATGAAAAACTGTTTTTT

j_gene: TRBJ1-4
d_gene: NA
abundance: once
v_gene: TRBV6-5
len: 14
CDR3aa: CASNGRSTNEKLFF
CDR3nt: TGTGCCAGCAATGGGAGGTCTACTAATGAAAAACTGTTTTTT

j_gene: TRBJ1-1
d_gene: NA
abundance: NA
v_gene: TRBV2
len: 13
CDR3aa: CASRQGQNTEAFF
CDR3nt: TGTGCCAGCAGGCAGGGGCAGAACACTGAAGCTTTCTTT

j_gene: TRBJ1-2
d_gene: NA
abundance: NA
v_gene: TRBV9
len: 14
CDR3aa: CASSVGLQGDGYTF
CDR3nt: TGTGCCAGCAGCGTAGGTCTACAGGGAGACGGCTACACCTTC

j_gene: TRBJ2-7
d_gene: TRBD2
abundance: NA
v_gene: TRBV15
len: 14
CDR3aa: CATSREAGGYEQYF
CDR3nt: TGTGCCACCAGCAGGGAAGCGGGAGGTTACGAGCAGTACTTC

j_gene: TRBJ1-5
d_gene: NA
abundance: once
v_gene: TRBV19
len: 16
CDR3aa: CASSIRAGGSNQPQHF
CDR3nt: TGTGCCAGTAGTATCCGGGCGGGAGGTAGCAATCAGCCCCAGCATTTT

j_gene: TRBJ2-5
d_gene: TRBD1
abundance: NA
v_gene: TRBV11-3
len: 17
CDR3aa: CASSLGRTGRDQETQYF
CDR3nt: TGTGCCAGCAGCTTAGGTCGGACAGGGCGAGACCAAGAGACCCAGTACTTC

j_gene: TRBJ2-3
d_gene: NA
abundance: once
v_gene: TRBV4-1
len: 16
CDR3aa: CASSQGAGAITDTQYF
CDR3nt: TGCGCCAGCAGCCAGGGGGCGGGGGCCATCACAGATACGCAGTATTTT

j_gene: TRBJ2-1
d_gene: TRBD1
abundance: NA
v_gene: TRBV5-5
len: 13
CDR3aa: CASSWDRDNEQFF
CDR3nt: TGTGCCAGCAGTTGGGACAGGGACAATGAGCAGTTCTTC

j_gene: TRBJ2-7
d_gene: TRBD2
abundance: NA
v_gene: TRBV9
len: 14
CDR3aa: CASSATSVSYEQYF
CDR3nt: TGTGCCAGCAGCGCCACTAGCGTCTCCTACGAGCAGTACTTC

j_gene: TRBJ1-1
d_gene: NA
abundance: NA
v_gene: TRBV7-2
len: 16
CDR3aa: CASSLASQGSGTEAFF
CDR3nt: TGTGCCAGCAGCTTAGCCAGCCAGGGGTCAGGCACTGAAGCTTTCTTT

j_gene: TRBJ2-7
d_gene: TRBD2
abundance: NA
v_gene: TRBV5-1
len: 15
CDR3aa: CASSLAGLAGDEQYF
CDR3nt: TGCGCCAGCAGCTTGGCGGGACTAGCGGGAGACGAGCAGTACTTC

j_gene: TRBJ1-5
d_gene: NA
abundance: NA
v_gene: TRBV6-5
len: 14
CDR3aa: CASSYGQGNQPQHF
CDR3nt: TGTGCCAGCAGTTACGGGCAGGGCAATCAGCCCCAGCATTTT

j_gene: TRBJ2-3
d_gene: TRBD2
abundance: NA
v_gene: TRBV5-6
len: 16
CDR3aa: CASSLFSGRGTDTQYF
CDR3nt: TGTGCCAGCAGCTTATTTAGCGGGAGGGGAACAGATACGCAGTATTTT

j_gene: TRBJ1-6
d_gene: TRBD1
abundance: NA
v_gene: TRBV6-5
len: 12
CDR3aa: CASWTGDSPLHF
CDR3nt: TGTGCCAGCTGGACAGGCGATTCACCCCTCCACTTT

j_gene: TRBJ2-1
d_gene: NA
abundance: once
v_gene: TRBV7-9
len: 18
CDR3aa: CASSSSGPVKGSYNEQFF
CDR3nt: TGTGCCAGCAGCTCCTCAGGGCCAGTTAAGGGCTCCTACAATGAGCAGTTCTTC

j_gene: TRBJ1-4
d_gene: NA
abundance: NA
v_gene: TRBV28
len: 14
CDR3aa: CASSLRVVNEKLFF
CDR3nt: TGTGCCAGCAGTTTACGGGTTGTTAATGAAAAACTGTTTTTT

j_gene: TRBJ1-3
d_gene: NA
abundance: NA
v_gene: TRBV7-2
len: 15
CDR3aa: CASSLLGDSGNTIYF
CDR3nt: TGTGCCAGCAGCTTACTAGGGGACTCTGGAAACACCATATATTTT